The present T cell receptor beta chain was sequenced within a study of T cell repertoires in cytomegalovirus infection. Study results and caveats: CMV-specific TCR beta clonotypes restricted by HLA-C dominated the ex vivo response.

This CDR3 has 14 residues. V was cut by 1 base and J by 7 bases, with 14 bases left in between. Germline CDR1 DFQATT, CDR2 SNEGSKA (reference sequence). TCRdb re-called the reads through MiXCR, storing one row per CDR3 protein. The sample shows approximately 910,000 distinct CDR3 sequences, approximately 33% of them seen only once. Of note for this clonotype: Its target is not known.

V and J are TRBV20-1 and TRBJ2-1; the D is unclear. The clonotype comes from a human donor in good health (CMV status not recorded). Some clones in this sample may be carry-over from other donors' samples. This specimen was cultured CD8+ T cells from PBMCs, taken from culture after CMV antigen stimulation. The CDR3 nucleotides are TGCAGTGCTAGAGGTCGCCACCTGGTTAATGAGCAGTTCTTC. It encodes CSARGRHLVNEQFF.